This TCR beta chain comes out of a study of blood T cell repertoires in COVID-19. Study-wide context: The United States, Italy and Spain provided the acute and convalescent COVID-19 samples. PBMCs, B-cell-depleted T cells, or T cells provided the cDNA or gDNA that made up the material.

With 4 bases removed from V and 1 base from J, the gap between germline ends came to 8 bases. The length of the CDR3 is 13 residues. Germline V CDR1 and CDR2: SGHRS, YFSETQ. In the study's own analysis: By means of reference gene primer amplification, nucleated cell counts were estimated. Measured with immunoSEQ multiplex PCR; TCRdb has only the in-frame clones, and not every one. Clone size and V and J calls were adopted from that table, with D and trimming inferred from the DNA. The sample records roughly 350,000 clones, 85% being singletons. Sequenced input: peripheral blood. This sequence originates from a young woman with acute or convalescent COVID-19. This chain joins TRBV5-1 and TRBJ1-1; no clear D gene. The CDR3 region has the DNA TGCGCCAGCAGCGCAGCGAAGAACACTGAAGCTTTCTTT. Protein sequence: CASSAAKNTEAFF.